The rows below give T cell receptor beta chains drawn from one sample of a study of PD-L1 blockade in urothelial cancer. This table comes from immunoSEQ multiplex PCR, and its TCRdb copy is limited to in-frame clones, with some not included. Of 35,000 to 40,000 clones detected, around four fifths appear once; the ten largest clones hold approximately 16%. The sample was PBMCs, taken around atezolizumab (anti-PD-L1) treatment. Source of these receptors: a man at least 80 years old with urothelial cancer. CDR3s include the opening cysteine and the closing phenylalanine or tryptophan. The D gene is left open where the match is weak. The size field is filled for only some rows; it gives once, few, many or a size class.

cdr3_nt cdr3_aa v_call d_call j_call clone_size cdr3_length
TGTGCCAGCTCACTTTCGTCCGGACTCGGTGCCAATGAGCAGTTCTTC CASSLSSGLGANEQFF TRBV18 . TRBJ2-1 . 16
TGTGCCAGCAGCTTAGGGATTGCGGGAGCCAAAAACATTCAGTACTTC CASSLGIAGAKNIQYF TRBV11-2 . TRBJ2-4 . 16
TGCGCCAGCAGGAGGACAGCGGTTCTAGCAACTAATGAAAAACTGTTTTTT CASRRTAVLATNEKLFF TRBV5-1 . TRBJ1-4 . 17
TGTGCCAGCAGCCCAACAGGATGGGTCACCTCACGGCAGTTCTTC CASSPTGWVTSRQFF TRBV14 . TRBJ2-1 . 15
TGTGCCAGCAGCTTTGGGGCAGTCCAACAAGATACGCAGTATTTT CASSFGAVQQDTQYF TRBV5-4 . TRBJ2-3 . 15
TGTGCCAGCAGTAGACTAGCGGGAAGGCACGGCGGGGAGCTGTTTTTT CASSRLAGRHGGELFF TRBV7-2 TRBD2 TRBJ2-2 . 16
TGTGCCAGCAGTACTACCGATAGCGGGCCTTACTACGAGCAGTACTTC CASSTTDSGPYYEQYF TRBV28 TRBD2 TRBJ2-7 few 16
TGTGCCAGCAGTTACCGGACAGGGGGGGATCAGCCCCAGCATTTT CASSYRTGGDQPQHF TRBV6-6 TRBD1 TRBJ1-5 few 15
TGTGCCAGCAGGAATGACAGAACCCACCCGGATGAGCAGTTCTTC CASRNDRTHPDEQFF TRBV2 . TRBJ2-1 . 15
TGTGCCAGCAGTTTACCGGGGAATCAGCCCCAGCATTTT CASSLPGNQPQHF TRBV27 . TRBJ1-5 . 13
TGTGCTAGTGGGAGCGGGGATCCCACAGATACGCAGTATTTT CASGSGDPTDTQYF TRBV12-5 TRBD2 TRBJ2-3 once 14
TGTGCCAGCAGCAAAGAAGGGCGGGAGAGTCTCAACGAGCAGTACTTC CASSKEGRESLNEQYF TRBV21-1 . TRBJ2-7 . 16
TGTGCCAGCAGTTTCAGGGGAGGGCTGGACGAGCAGTACTTC CASSFRGGLDEQYF TRBV28 . TRBJ2-7 few 14
TGTGCCAGCAGGGGGCCCGGGGAAAAACTGTTTTTT CASRGPGEKLFF TRBV28 . TRBJ1-4 . 12
TGTGCCAGCAAGAAGGGACGGGAGGGCCGAGCCTACGAGCAGTACTTC CASKKGREGRAYEQYF TRBV2 TRBD2 TRBJ2-7 . 16
TGTGCCAGCAGCTTGGGGGCAGGACAAGAGACCCAGTACTTC CASSLGAGQETQYF TRBV11-2 . TRBJ2-5 few 14
TGTGCCAGCAGTTTTACGGGAAGCAATCAGCCCCAGCATTTT CASSFTGSNQPQHF TRBV28 . TRBJ1-5 . 14
TGTGCCAGTAGTCCGACAGGAACCATCTCTGGAAACACCATATATTTT CASSPTGTISGNTIYF TRBV19 . TRBJ1-3 . 16
TGTGCCTGGAGTGGTACAGGGGGCAGCACAGATACGCAGTATTTT CAWSGTGGSTDTQYF TRBV30 TRBD1 TRBJ2-3 . 15